The source of this TCR beta chain is a study of cytomegalovirus exposure and HLA in healthy donors. As for the study in general: HLA-typed donors were the source of 83 million or so unique TCRs, which an early data release held.

Remarks on this clone: Its target is not known.

The PCR had 60 Vbeta and 13 Jbeta primers. The data were produced by immunoSEQ multiplex PCR, yet TCRdb's version contains in-frame clones alone and is incomplete. The repertoire holds tens of thousands of clones, around 76% seen once, with around 6% in the top ten. Study-level findings and limits: With high specificity and sensitivity, the classifier reportedly diagnosed cytomegalovirus status.

Sampled while nominally healthy, donors likely had unrecorded immune exposures. This TCR derives from a male donor in good health and CMV-seropositive. The sequenced sample consisted of PBMCs.

The CDR3: CVARGANSYNEQFF. The CDR3 DNA sequence: TGTGTGGCCCGGGGAGCGAACTCCTACAATGAGCAGTTCTTC. This rearrangement joins TRBV30 to TRBJ2-1, with a weak D call TRBD2 (5 bases). CDR3 length: 14 amino acids. Germline-derived CDR1 and CDR2 are GTSNPN and SVGIG (reference sequence).